These 6 T cell receptor beta chains share one sample of origin, sequenced in a study of T-cell memory formation after mild COVID-19. TCRdb analysed the 5' RACE reads with MiXCR anew, one entry per CDR3 protein. This sample carries just over 400,000 distinct CDR3 sequences, around 22% of them seen once, and the ten largest clones take 10% to 15%. The sequencing sample was made of PBMCs or a T cell subset sorted from them (not recorded which). These receptors came from an adult woman who had mild COVID-19 (a few samples of this study predate the infection). Cell type and time point are not known.

This clonotype was seen only a few times. The chain has TRBV18 and TRBJ1-1; maybe TRBD1 (6 bases). The V end was cut by 3 bases, the J end by 5 bases, with 13 bases between. Per the germline V gene, CDR1 is KGHSH and CDR2 is LQKENI. This CDR3 region has 14 residues. CDR3 nucleotides: TGTGCCAGCTCACCTTTCAGGGGAATGACTGAAGCTTTCTTT. Translating it yields CASSPFRGMTEAFF. The full variable domain, with the rest looked up from reference TRBV18 and TRBJ1-1, is NAGVMQNPRHLVRRRGQEARLRCSPMKGHSHVYWYRQLPEEGLKFMVYLQKENIIDESGMPKERFSAEFPKEGPSILRIQQVVRGDSAAYFCASSPFRGMTEAFFGQGTRLTVV.

V usage is TRBV29-1 and J usage is TRBJ1-1; D call uncertain. Trimming shortened V by 5 bases and J by 4 bases, and 11 bases separated the two germline ends. Germline V lookup: CDR1 SQVTM, CDR2 ANQGSEA. There are 12 residues in the CDR3. The CDR3 sequence: CSVKARFTEAFF. The DNA of the CDR3 is TGCAGCGTTAAGGCCCGGTTCACTGAAGCTTTCTTT.

The chain has TRBV24-1 and TRBJ2-3; D is unclear. The V end was cut by 5 bases, the J end by 3 bases, with 11 bases between. The CDR3 sequence is 14 residues long. The germline CDR1 and CDR2 sequences are KGHDR and SFDVKD. CDR3 nucleotides: TGTGCCACCAGTGGTACTTTTCCGACAGATACGCAGTATTTT. Translating it yields CATSGTFPTDTQYF.

The V call is TRBV5-5, the J call TRBJ2-4; tentative D call: TRBD2 (5 bases). The germline gives CDR1 SGHKS, CDR2 YYEKEE (reference sequence). Trimming shortened V by 0 bases and J by 8 bases, and 15 bases separated the two germline ends. The length of the CDR3 is 15 residues. In DNA, the CDR3 is TGTGCCAGCAGCTTGGGAGGACTTGCTCTGGACATTCAGTACTTC. Translated, it gives CASSLGGLALDIQYF.

The sample holds a few counts of this clonotype. V is TRBV5-1 and J is TRBJ2-7; weak D call: TRBD2 (5 bases). In germline, CDR1 is SGHRS, CDR2 YFSETQ. V was cut by 3 bases and J by 3 bases, with 19 bases left in between. CDR3 length: 16 residues. This chain's CDR3 is CASSSSGNKGSYEQYF. CDR3 DNA: TGCGCCAGCAGCTCCTCGGGGAATAAGGGCAGCTACGAGCAGTACTTC.

The V and J genes are TRBV4-1 and TRBJ2-3, with TRBD2 identical over 8 bases. Germline CDR1 reads MGHRA; CDR2 reads YSYEKL. CDR3 size: 17 residues. The ends lost 2 bases at V and 6 bases at J; junction bases unmatched: 13. CDR3 coding DNA: TGCGCCAGCAGCCAATCGGGGGGGTTGGTTACATGGGATACGCAGTATTTT. Its translation: CASSQSGGLVTWDTQYF.